The rows below give T cell receptor beta chains drawn from one sample of a study of blood T cell repertoires in COVID-19. Data came from immunoSEQ multiplex PCR; TCRdb stores just in-frame clones and leaves some out. This sample has approximately 260,000 clones, with about 86% found just once. Sequenced material: PBMCs or T cells enriched from blood (not recorded which). The receptors were sampled from a man aged 25-40 years with acute COVID-19. The CDR3 runs from the conserved cysteine through the conserved F or W. The order of the fields is CDR3 protein, CDR3 DNA, clone size, V gene, D gene, J gene. A D gene is named only where the DNA matches it firmly. Clone size is given for some rows only: seen once, a few or many times, or a class if the clone is expanded.

CDR3 protein: CASSSSASFTGELFF; CDR3 DNA: TGTGCCAGCAGCTCTAGCGCCTCGTTCACCGGGGAGCTGTTTTTT; clone size: .; V gene: TRBV5-1; D gene: .; J gene: TRBJ2-2
CDR3 protein: CASSKWTSGGTDTQYF; CDR3 DNA: TGTGCCAGCAGCAAATGGACTAGCGGGGGCACAGATACGCAGTATTTT; clone size: once; V gene: TRBV7-9; D gene: TRBD2; J gene: TRBJ2-3
CDR3 protein: CASSPTGQTQPQHF; CDR3 DNA: TGTGCCAGCAGTCCAACCGGACAGACCCAGCCCCAGCATTTT; clone size: .; V gene: TRBV6-4; D gene: .; J gene: TRBJ1-5
CDR3 protein: CASTQGDSSSPLHF; CDR3 DNA: TGTGCCAGCACTCAGGGTGACAGCAGTTCACCCCTCCACTTT; clone size: .; V gene: TRBV4-2; D gene: .; J gene: TRBJ1-6
CDR3 protein: CASSLTGTGASTEAFF; CDR3 DNA: TGTGCCAGTAGTCTCACCGGAACAGGGGCTTCGACTGAAGCTTTCTTT; clone size: once; V gene: TRBV19; D gene: TRBD1; J gene: TRBJ1-1
CDR3 protein: CASSQDPLGPKEQFF; CDR3 DNA: TGCGCCAGCAGCCAAGACCCCCTGGGGCCAAAGGAGCAGTTCTTC; clone size: few; V gene: TRBV4-3; D gene: .; J gene: TRBJ2-1
CDR3 protein: CASSLVTGSQHF; CDR3 DNA: TGTGCCAGCAGTTTAGTTACAGGAAGCCAGCATTTT; clone size: .; V gene: TRBV12-3/TRBV12-4; D gene: .; J gene: TRBJ1-5
CDR3 protein: CASSLTSGGNNEQFF; CDR3 DNA: TGTGCCAGCAGCCTTACTAGCGGGGGAAACAATGAGCAGTTCTTC; clone size: once; V gene: TRBV5-5; D gene: TRBD2; J gene: TRBJ2-1
CDR3 protein: CATSRDRAEIPQHF; CDR3 DNA: TGTGCCACCAGCAGAGATCGTGCGGAAATACCCCAGCATTTT; clone size: .; V gene: TRBV15; D gene: .; J gene: TRBJ1-5
CDR3 protein: CASSPWASGPNTGELFF; CDR3 DNA: TGTGCCAGCTCACCTTGGGCCAGCGGACCGAACACCGGGGAGCTGTTTTTT; clone size: .; V gene: TRBV18; D gene: .; J gene: TRBJ2-2
CDR3 protein: CATETGVVGTGELFF; CDR3 DNA: TGTGCCACCGAAACAGGGGTCGTTGGGACCGGGGAGCTGTTTTTT; clone size: .; V gene: TRBV7-9; D gene: TRBD1; J gene: TRBJ2-2
CDR3 protein: CASSPFQQDRGNGYTF; CDR3 DNA: TGTGCCAGCTCACCTTTTCAACAAGACAGGGGTAACGGCTACACCTTC; clone size: few; V gene: TRBV18; D gene: TRBD1; J gene: TRBJ1-2
CDR3 protein: CASSQMSRGAPNEKLFF; CDR3 DNA: TGTGCCAGCAGCCAAATGTCCAGGGGCGCGCCTAATGAAAAACTGTTTTTT; clone size: .; V gene: TRBV7-9; D gene: .; J gene: TRBJ1-4
CDR3 protein: CASMSTTGNTEAFF; CDR3 DNA: TGTGCCAGCATGTCCACTACCGGGAACACTGAAGCTTTCTTT; clone size: .; V gene: TRBV2; D gene: .; J gene: TRBJ1-1
CDR3 protein: CASHSSGPWDTGELFF; CDR3 DNA: TGTGCCAGCCACTCTAGCGGGCCCTGGGACACCGGGGAGCTGTTTTTT; clone size: .; V gene: TRBV11-3; D gene: TRBD2; J gene: TRBJ2-2
CDR3 protein: CASSRSRGNQPQHF; CDR3 DNA: TGTGCCAGCAGCCGAAGTCGGGGTAATCAGCCCCAGCATTTT; clone size: .; V gene: TRBV3-1/TRBV3-2; D gene: .; J gene: TRBJ1-5
CDR3 protein: CASSLVISGYNEQFF; CDR3 DNA: TGCGCCAGCAGCTTGGTAATTAGCGGGTACAATGAGCAGTTCTTC; clone size: .; V gene: TRBV5-1; D gene: TRBD2; J gene: TRBJ2-1
CDR3 protein: CASSLGVPNTGELFF; CDR3 DNA: TGTGCCAGCAGCTTAGGGGTCCCGAACACCGGGGAGCTGTTTTTT; clone size: .; V gene: TRBV5-4; D gene: .; J gene: TRBJ2-2
CDR3 protein: CASSLVVGQGDGYTF; CDR3 DNA: TGTGCCAGCAGCTTAGTTGTGGGGCAGGGGGATGGCTACACCTTC; clone size: .; V gene: TRBV7-8; D gene: TRBD1; J gene: TRBJ1-2
CDR3 protein: CASRKTSGYTDTQYF; CDR3 DNA: TGTGCCAGCAGAAAAACTAGCGGCTACACAGATACGCAGTATTTT; clone size: .; V gene: TRBV6-5; D gene: TRBD2; J gene: TRBJ2-3
CDR3 protein: CASSGRTGGGPGELFF; CDR3 DNA: TGTGCCAGCAGTGGCAGGACAGGGGGGGGCCCCGGGGAGCTGTTTTTT; clone size: .; V gene: TRBV6-1; D gene: TRBD1; J gene: TRBJ2-2
CDR3 protein: CASSTRDRGNSPLHF; CDR3 DNA: TGTGCCAGCAGCACGAGGGACAGAGGAAATTCACCCCTCCACTTT; clone size: once; V gene: TRBV21-1; D gene: .; J gene: TRBJ1-6
CDR3 protein: CASSLVGQTRTGELFF; CDR3 DNA: TGTGCCAGCAGCTTAGTCGGTCAGACGCGGACCGGGGAGCTGTTTTTT; clone size: .; V gene: TRBV7-9; D gene: .; J gene: TRBJ2-2
CDR3 protein: CASKWGANEKLFF; CDR3 DNA: TGTGCCTCAAAATGGGGAGCTAATGAAAAACTGTTTTTT; clone size: .; V gene: TRBV6-6; D gene: .; J gene: TRBJ1-4
CDR3 protein: CAWSGGGRAFF; CDR3 DNA: TGTGCCTGGAGTGGGGGGGGAAGGGCTTTCTTT; clone size: .; V gene: TRBV30; D gene: .; J gene: TRBJ1-1
CDR3 protein: CSADLMNTEAFF; CDR3 DNA: TGCAGCGCTGACTTAATGAACACTGAAGCTTTCTTT; clone size: .; V gene: TRBV29-1; D gene: .; J gene: TRBJ1-1
CDR3 protein: CASRPRQGLGAQYF; CDR3 DNA: TGTGCCAGCAGACCCAGACAGGGACTAGGGGCCCAGTACTTC; clone size: .; V gene: TRBV2; D gene: .; J gene: TRBJ2-5
CDR3 protein: CASSLPQMETQYF; CDR3 DNA: TGTGCCAGCAGTTTACCCCAAATGGAGACCCAGTACTTC; clone size: .; V gene: TRBV28; D gene: .; J gene: TRBJ2-5
CDR3 protein: CASRGGKQPQHF; CDR3 DNA: TGTGCCAGCAGGGGGGGGAAACAGCCCCAGCATTTT; clone size: .; V gene: TRBV28; D gene: .; J gene: TRBJ1-5
CDR3 protein: CASSPNGQFQPQHF; CDR3 DNA: TGTGCCAGCAGCCCAAACGGACAGTTTCAGCCCCAGCATTTT; clone size: .; V gene: TRBV6-2/TRBV6-3; D gene: .; J gene: TRBJ1-5
CDR3 protein: CASSKSGTEAFF; CDR3 DNA: TGTGCCAGTAGTAAGAGCGGGACTGAAGCTTTCTTT; clone size: .; V gene: TRBV19; D gene: .; J gene: TRBJ1-1
CDR3 protein: CSVEREDYGYTF; CDR3 DNA: TGCAGCGTTGAAAGGGAGGACTATGGCTACACCTTC; clone size: .; V gene: TRBV29-1; D gene: .; J gene: TRBJ1-2
CDR3 protein: CASSVEAERAANYGYTF; CDR3 DNA: TGTGCCAGCAGCGTAGAGGCGGAAAGAGCAGCTAACTATGGCTACACCTTC; clone size: few; V gene: TRBV9; D gene: .; J gene: TRBJ1-2
CDR3 protein: CASSRQTGNYGYTF; CDR3 DNA: TGTGCCAGCAGCCGCCAGACAGGAAACTATGGCTACACCTTC; clone size: .; V gene: TRBV3-1/TRBV3-2; D gene: .; J gene: TRBJ1-2
CDR3 protein: CASNDRTSNNEQFF; CDR3 DNA: TGTGCCAGTAATGACAGGACTTCTAACAATGAGCAGTTCTTC; clone size: .; V gene: TRBV19; D gene: .; J gene: TRBJ2-1
CDR3 protein: CASSINRDGAGGQLAKNIQYF; CDR3 DNA: TGTGCCAGTAGTATAAATCGGGATGGGGCAGGGGGCCAGTTAGCCAAAAACATTCAGTACTTC; clone size: once; V gene: TRBV19; D gene: TRBD1; J gene: TRBJ2-4
CDR3 protein: CASTPTGQQRGGYTF; CDR3 DNA: TGTGCCAGTACCCCGACCGGACAGCAACGAGGGGGCTACACCTTC; clone size: few; V gene: TRBV19; D gene: .; J gene: TRBJ1-2
CDR3 protein: CASSQDHPAGSPLHF; CDR3 DNA: TGCGCCAGCAGCCAAGATCACCCGGCAGGTTCACCCCTCCACTTT; clone size: .; V gene: TRBV4-1; D gene: .; J gene: TRBJ1-6
CDR3 protein: CASSPVLRDRGEQFF; CDR3 DNA: TGTGCCAGCAGCCCAGTCCTTAGGGACAGGGGTGAGCAGTTCTTC; clone size: .; V gene: TRBV7-6; D gene: TRBD1; J gene: TRBJ2-1
CDR3 protein: CASSLATSGGAELFF; CDR3 DNA: TGTGCCAGCAGCTTAGCAACATCCGGAGGGGCTGAACTGTTTTTT; clone size: .; V gene: TRBV7-9; D gene: .; J gene: TRBJ1-4
CDR3 protein: CASRVTGHDSPLHF; CDR3 DNA: TGTGCCAGCAGGGTGACAGGGCACGATTCACCCCTCCACTTT; clone size: .; V gene: TRBV28; D gene: TRBD1; J gene: TRBJ1-6
CDR3 protein: CASLGQGEETQYF; CDR3 DNA: TGTGCCAGCTTGGGACAGGGGGAAGAGACCCAGTACTTC; clone size: .; V gene: TRBV28; D gene: TRBD1; J gene: TRBJ2-5
CDR3 protein: CSAKGTSGPTGELFF; CDR3 DNA: TGCAGCGCAAAAGGGACTAGCGGCCCCACCGGGGAGCTGTTTTTT; clone size: once; V gene: TRBV29-1; D gene: TRBD2; J gene: TRBJ2-2
CDR3 protein: CAISAGPQGGNTIYF; CDR3 DNA: TGTGCCATCAGTGCCGGACCCCAGGGCGGAAACACCATATATTTT; clone size: .; V gene: TRBV10-3; D gene: .; J gene: TRBJ1-3